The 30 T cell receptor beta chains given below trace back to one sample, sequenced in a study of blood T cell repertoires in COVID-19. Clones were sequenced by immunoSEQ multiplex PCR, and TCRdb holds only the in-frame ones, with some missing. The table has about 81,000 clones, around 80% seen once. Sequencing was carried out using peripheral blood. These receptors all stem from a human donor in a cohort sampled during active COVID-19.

The CDR3 DNA reads as TGTGCCACCAGCAGAGTGTTGGAGGGCGGCTACACCTTC. Its translation is CATSRVLEGGYTF. The chain is built from TRBV15 and TRBJ1-2; D call uncertain. Between the trimmed V and J ends, which lost 1 base and 8 bases, there was a span of 11 bases. CDR1 and CDR2 from the germline V gene are LNHNV and YYDKDF (reference sequence). The CDR3 runs 13 residues.

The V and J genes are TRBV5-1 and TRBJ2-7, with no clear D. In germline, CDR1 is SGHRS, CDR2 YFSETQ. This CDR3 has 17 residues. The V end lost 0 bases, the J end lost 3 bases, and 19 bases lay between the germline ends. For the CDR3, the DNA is TGCGCCAGCAGCTTGGCCCCGGGTTCGGCCTCCCTCTACGAGCAGTACTTC. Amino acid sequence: CASSLAPGSASLYEQYF.

CDR3 residues: CASSPAGVPYEQYF. The CDR3 DNA is TGCGCCAGCAGCCCGGCCGGGGTTCCCTACGAGCAGTACTTC. The chain recombines TRBV5-1 with TRBJ2-7; tentative D call: TRBD2 (5 bases). V was trimmed by 4 bases and J by 2 bases, leaving 13 bases between them. Germline assignment: CDR1 SGHRS and CDR2 YFSETQ. The CDR3 covers 14 residues.

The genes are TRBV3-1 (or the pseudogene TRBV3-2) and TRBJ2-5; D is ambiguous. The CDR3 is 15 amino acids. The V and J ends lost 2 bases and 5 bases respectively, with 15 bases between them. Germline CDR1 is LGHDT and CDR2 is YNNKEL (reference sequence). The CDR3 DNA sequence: TGTGCCAGCAGCCAAAGGAGAGGATTCAGTGAGACCCAGTACTTC. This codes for CASSQRRGFSETQYF.

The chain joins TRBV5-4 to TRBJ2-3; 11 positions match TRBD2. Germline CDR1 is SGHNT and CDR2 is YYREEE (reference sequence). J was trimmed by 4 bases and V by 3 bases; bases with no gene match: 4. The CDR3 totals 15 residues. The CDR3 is CASSSSGGLADTQYF. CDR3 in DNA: TGTGCCAGCAGCTCTAGCGGGGGGCTTGCAGATACGCAGTATTTT.

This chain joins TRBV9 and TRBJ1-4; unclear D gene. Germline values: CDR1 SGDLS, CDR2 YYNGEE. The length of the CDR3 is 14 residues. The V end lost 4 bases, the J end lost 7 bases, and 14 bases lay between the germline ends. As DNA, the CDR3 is TGTGCCAGCAGCTCCCCGGGATCGGGTGAAAAACTGTTTTTT. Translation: CASSSPGSGEKLFF.

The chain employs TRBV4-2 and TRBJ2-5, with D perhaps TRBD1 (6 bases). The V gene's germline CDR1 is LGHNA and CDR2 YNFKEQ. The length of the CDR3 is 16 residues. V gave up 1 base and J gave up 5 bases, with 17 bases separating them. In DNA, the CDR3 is TGTGCCAGCAGCCAAGTAACCGGGACAACGGCGGAGACCCAGTACTTC. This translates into CASSQVTGTTAETQYF.

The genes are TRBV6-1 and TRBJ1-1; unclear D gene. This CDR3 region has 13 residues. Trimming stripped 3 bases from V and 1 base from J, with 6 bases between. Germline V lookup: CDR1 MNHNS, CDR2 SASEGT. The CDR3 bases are TGTGCCAGCAGTGAGACAAGGAACACTGAAGCTTTCTTT. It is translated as CASSETRNTEAFF.

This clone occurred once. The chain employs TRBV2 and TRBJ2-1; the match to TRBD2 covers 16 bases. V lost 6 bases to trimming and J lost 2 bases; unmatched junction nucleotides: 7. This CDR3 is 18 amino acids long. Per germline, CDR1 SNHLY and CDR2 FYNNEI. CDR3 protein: CASSQKGLAGGPYNEQFF. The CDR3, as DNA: TGTGCCAGCAGCCAAAAGGGACTAGCGGGGGGGCCCTACAATGAGCAGTTCTTC.

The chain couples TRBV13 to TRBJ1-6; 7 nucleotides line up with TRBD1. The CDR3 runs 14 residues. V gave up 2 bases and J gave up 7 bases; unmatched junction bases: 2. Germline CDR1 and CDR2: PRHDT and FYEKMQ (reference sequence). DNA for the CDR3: TGTGCCAGCAGCTTACGACAGGGAAATTCACCCCTCCACTTT. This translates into CASSLRQGNSPLHF.

The CDR3 DNA is TGCGCCAGCAGCTCGAGGGACACCTCTATCCACGAGCAGTACTTC. Amino acids: CASSSRDTSIHEQYF. The chain recombines TRBV5-1 with TRBJ2-7; TRBD1 is a possible D gene (6 bases). CDR1 and CDR2 from the germline V gene are SGHRS and YFSETQ. The CDR3 loop spans 15 amino acids. V was shortened by 3 bases and J by 5 bases, with 18 bases between the two germline ends.

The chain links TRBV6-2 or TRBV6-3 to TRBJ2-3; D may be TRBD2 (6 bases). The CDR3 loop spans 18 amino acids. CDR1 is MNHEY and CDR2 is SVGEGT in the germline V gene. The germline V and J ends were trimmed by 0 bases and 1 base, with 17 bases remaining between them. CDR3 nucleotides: TGTGCCAGCAGTTACTCCGCGACTGGTATAGCGGGCACAGATACGCAGTATTTT. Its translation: CASSYSATGIAGTDTQYF.

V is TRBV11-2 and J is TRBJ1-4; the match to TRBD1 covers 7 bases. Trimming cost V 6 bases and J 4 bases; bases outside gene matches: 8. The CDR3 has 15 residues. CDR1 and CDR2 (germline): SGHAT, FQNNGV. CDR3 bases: TGTGCCAGCAGTTCAAGGGACAGCTATAATGAAAAACTGTTTTTT. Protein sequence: CASSSRDSYNEKLFF.

The chain's CDR3 is CASSYQGVSGEKLFF. The CDR3 DNA sequence: TGTGCCAGCAGTTACCAAGGGGTTTCTGGTGAAAAACTGTTTTTT. This chain links TRBV6-2 or TRBV6-3 with TRBJ1-4; perhaps TRBD1 as D (5 bases). Trimming took 2 bases from V and 7 from J, leaving 14 bases between them. Germline CDR1 is MNHEY and CDR2 is SVGEGT. The CDR3 is 15 amino acids.

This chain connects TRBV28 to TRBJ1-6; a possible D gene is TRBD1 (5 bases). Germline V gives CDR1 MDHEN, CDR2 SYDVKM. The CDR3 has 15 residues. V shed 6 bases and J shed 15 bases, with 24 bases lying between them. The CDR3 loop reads CASRGHSYSGSGLHF. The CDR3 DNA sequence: TGTGCCAGCAGGGGGCATTCATATAGTGGATCGGGCCTCCACTTT.

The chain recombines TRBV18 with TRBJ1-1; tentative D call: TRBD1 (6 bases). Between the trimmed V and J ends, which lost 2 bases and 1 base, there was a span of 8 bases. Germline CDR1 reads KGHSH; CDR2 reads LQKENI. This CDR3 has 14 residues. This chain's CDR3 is CASSPGQRNTEAFF. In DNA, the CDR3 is TGTGCCAGCTCACCAGGACAGAGGAACACTGAAGCTTTCTTT.

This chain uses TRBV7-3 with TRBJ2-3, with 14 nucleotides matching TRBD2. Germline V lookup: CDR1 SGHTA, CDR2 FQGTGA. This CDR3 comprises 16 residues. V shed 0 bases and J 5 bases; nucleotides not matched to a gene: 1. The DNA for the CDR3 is TGTGCCAGCAGCTTAACGGGACTAGCGGGGGTAGATACGCAGTATTTT. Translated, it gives CASSLTGLAGVDTQYF.

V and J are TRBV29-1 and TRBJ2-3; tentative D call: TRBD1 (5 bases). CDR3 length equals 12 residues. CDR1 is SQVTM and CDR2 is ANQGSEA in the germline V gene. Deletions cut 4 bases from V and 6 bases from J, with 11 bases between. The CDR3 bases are TGCAGCGTTGTTTCAGGGTCGGATACGCAGTATTTT. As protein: CSVVSGSDTQYF.

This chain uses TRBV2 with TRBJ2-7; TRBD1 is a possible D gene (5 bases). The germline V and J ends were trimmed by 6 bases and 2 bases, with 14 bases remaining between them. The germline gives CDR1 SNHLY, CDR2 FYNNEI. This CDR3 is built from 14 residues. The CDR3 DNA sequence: TGTGCCAGCAGCCTGGGGCTCTATGCCTACGAGCAGTACTTC. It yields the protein CASSLGLYAYEQYF. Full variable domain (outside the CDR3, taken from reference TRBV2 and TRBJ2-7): EPEVTQTPSHQVTQMGQEVILRCVPISNHLYFYWYRQILGQKVEFLVSFYNNEISEKSEIFDDQFSVERPDGSNFTLKIRSTKLEDSAMYFCASSLGLYAYEQYFGPGTRLTVT.

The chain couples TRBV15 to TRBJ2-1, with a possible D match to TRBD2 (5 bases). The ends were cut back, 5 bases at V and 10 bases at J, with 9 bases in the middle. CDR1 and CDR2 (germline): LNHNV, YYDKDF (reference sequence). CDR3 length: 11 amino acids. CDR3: CATSVRGEQFF. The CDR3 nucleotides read TGTGCCACCAGCGTGCGAGGGGAGCAGTTCTTC.

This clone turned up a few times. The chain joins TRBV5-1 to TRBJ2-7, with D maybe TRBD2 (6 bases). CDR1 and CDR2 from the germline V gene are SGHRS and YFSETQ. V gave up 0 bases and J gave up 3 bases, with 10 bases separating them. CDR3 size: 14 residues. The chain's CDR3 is CASSLAGVSYEQYF. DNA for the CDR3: TGCGCCAGCAGCTTGGCGGGGGTAAGCTACGAGCAGTACTTC.

The CDR3: CASSRQGGHKETQYF. DNA for the CDR3: TGTGCCAGCAGCCGACAGGGGGGGCACAAGGAGACCCAGTACTTC. V gene TRBV7-9 combines with J gene TRBJ2-5, with 9 bases matching TRBD1. Germline lookup yields CDR1 SEHNR and CDR2 FQNEAQ (reference sequence). Trimming took 5 bases from V and 5 from J; bases not matched to a gene: 9. This CDR3 spans 15 amino acids.

Here the CDR3 reads CASSLAGGVLTDTQYF. Here the CDR3 DNA reads TGCGCCAGCAGCTTGGCGGGCGGGGTCCTCACAGATACGCAGTATTTT. The rearrangement uses TRBV5-1 and TRBJ2-3, with D possibly TRBD2 on 6 matching bases. V lost 0 bases to trimming and J lost 2 bases, with 13 bases between them. This CDR3 contains 16 residues. Germline lookup yields CDR1 SGHRS and CDR2 YFSETQ.

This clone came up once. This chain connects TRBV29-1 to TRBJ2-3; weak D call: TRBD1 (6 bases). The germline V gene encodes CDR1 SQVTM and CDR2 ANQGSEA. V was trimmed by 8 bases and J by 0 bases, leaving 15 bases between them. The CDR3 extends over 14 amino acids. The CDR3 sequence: CSTDSGTSTDTQYF. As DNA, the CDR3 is TGCAGCACGGACAGCGGAACTAGCACAGATACGCAGTATTTT.

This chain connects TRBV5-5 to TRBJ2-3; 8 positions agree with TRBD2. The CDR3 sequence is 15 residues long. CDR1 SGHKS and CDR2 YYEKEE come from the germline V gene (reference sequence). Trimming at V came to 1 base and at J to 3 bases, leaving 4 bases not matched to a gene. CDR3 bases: TGTGCCAGCAGCTTGCTGAGCGGGGGAACAGATACGCAGTATTTT. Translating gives CASSLLSGGTDTQYF.

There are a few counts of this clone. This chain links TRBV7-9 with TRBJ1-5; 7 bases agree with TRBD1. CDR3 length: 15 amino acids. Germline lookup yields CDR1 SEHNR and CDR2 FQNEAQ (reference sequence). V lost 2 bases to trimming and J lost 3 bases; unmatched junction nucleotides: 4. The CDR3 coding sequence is TGTGCCAGCAGCTTAACAGGGGTCAACAATCAGCCCCAGCATTTT. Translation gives CASSLTGVNNQPQHF.

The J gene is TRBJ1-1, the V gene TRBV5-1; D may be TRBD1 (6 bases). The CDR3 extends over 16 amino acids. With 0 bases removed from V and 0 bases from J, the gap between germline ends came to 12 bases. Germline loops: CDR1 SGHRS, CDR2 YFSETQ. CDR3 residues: CASSLDRANMNTEAFF. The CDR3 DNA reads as TGCGCCAGCAGCTTGGACAGGGCCAACATGAACACTGAAGCTTTCTTT.

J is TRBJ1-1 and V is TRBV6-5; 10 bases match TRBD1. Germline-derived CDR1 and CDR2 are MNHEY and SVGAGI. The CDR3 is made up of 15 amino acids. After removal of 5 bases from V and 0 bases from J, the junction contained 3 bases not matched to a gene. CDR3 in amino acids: CASSKGQGLNTEAFF. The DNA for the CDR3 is TGTGCCAGCAGTAAGGGACAGGGGCTGAACACTGAAGCTTTCTTT.

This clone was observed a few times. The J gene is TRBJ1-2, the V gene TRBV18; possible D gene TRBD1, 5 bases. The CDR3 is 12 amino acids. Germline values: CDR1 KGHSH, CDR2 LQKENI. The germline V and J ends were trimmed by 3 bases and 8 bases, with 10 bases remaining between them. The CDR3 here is CASSPGGQGYTF. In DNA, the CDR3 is TGTGCCAGCTCACCGGGGGGTCAGGGCTACACCTTC.

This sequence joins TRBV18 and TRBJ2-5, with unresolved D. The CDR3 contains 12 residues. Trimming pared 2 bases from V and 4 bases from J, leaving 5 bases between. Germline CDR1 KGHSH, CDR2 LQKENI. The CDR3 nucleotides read TGTGCCAGCTCACCATCCCTAGAGACCCAGTACTTC. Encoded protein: CASSPSLETQYF.